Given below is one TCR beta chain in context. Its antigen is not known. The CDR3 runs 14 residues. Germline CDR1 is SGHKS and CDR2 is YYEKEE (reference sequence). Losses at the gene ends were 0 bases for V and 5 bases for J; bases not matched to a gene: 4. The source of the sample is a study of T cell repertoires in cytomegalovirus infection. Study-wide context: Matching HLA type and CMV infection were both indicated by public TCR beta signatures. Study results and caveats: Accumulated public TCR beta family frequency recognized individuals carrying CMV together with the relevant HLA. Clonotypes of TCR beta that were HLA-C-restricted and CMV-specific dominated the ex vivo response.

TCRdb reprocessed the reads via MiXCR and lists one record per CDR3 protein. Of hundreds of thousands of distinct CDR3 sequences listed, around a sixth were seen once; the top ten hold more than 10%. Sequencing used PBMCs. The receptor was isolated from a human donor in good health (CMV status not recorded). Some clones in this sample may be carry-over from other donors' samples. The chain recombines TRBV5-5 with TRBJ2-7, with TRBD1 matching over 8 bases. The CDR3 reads CASSLGQGMDEQYF. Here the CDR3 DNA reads TGTGCCAGCAGCTTGGGACAGGGGATGGACGAGCAGTACTTC.